This TCR beta chain was observed in a study of T cells in Graves' hyperthyroidism and ophthalmopathy (dated by TCRdb to between 2018 and 2020). About the full investigation: Peripheral blood samples were taken at initial diagnosis, before any treatment was given. To identify TCR V-J signatures that set the groups apart, the researchers used a discovery cohort of approximately 98 patients, made up of roughly 40 with Graves' ophthalmopathy and approximately 57 with stable Graves' hyperthyroidism. Prospective prediction of ophthalmopathy was tested in an independent validation cohort consisting of fewer than 20 hyperthyroidism patients and some 17 patients who later progressed to ophthalmopathy. For training and testing, the 110 or so patients in the discovery cohort were randomly divided in a 7:3 ratio. In addition, the study compared T-cell repertoires in thyroid tissue and in blood from a handful of Graves' hyperthyroidism patients. After blood sampling, hyperthyroidism patients were treated with methimazole at a starting dose of 30 mg daily, and ophthalmopathy patients were treated with high-dose intravenous methylprednisolone. The paper reports TCR Vbeta CDR3 sequencing of 135 peripheral blood samples: approximately 41 ophthalmopathy, fewer than 80 hyperthyroidism and some 17 progressor patients. The investigation overall reported the following: Most expanded thyroid clonotypes (frequency above 0.001) were also detected in blood, a finding suggesting that blood repertoires may reflect thyroid immune responses. In validation, progression to ophthalmopathy was predicted by the model with 70.59% sensitivity and about 72% specificity, a median of approximately 6.5 months before onset. No statistical method was used to fix the sample size in advance, and group allocation was not hidden from the investigators. A model built on a 13 V-J signature distinguished ophthalmopathy from stable hyperthyroidism, reaching about 88% sensitivity and 81.08% specificity in cross-validation and 80%/75% in testing.

This clonotype was detected a few times. It has no known antigen specificity. Base quality data are lacking; no much larger clone is found one base away. CDR1 and CDR2 are drawn from the germline V gene (reference sequence): SEHNR, FQNEAQ. V lost 7 bases and J lost 5 bases, and the count of bases not matched to a germline gene is 10. Measured from the cysteine to the phenylalanine, the CDR3 is 14 residues long. Only CDR3 DNA is held: 42 bases, read in frame from base 1. Stable Graves' hyperthyroidism was defined as the absence of progression to ophthalmopathy over 18 months of follow-up. The hyperthyroidism patients were between 18 and 65 years old and newly diagnosed, with a disease duration of less than 2 months. The study excluded patients with uncontrolled infections, other autoimmune diseases, pregnancy or lactation. Diagnoses relied on clinical symptoms, serum thyroxine and TRAb, thyroid ultrasound and orbital computed tomography. PBMCs were isolated from more than 8 ml of fresh peripheral blood by Ficoll-Paque density gradient centrifugation. Total RNA was extracted with Trizol reagent, and quality was checked on an Agilent 2100 Bioanalyzer.

The TCR beta CDR3 regions were amplified from the RNA transcripts. The first round of RT-PCR for the TCR CDR3 was performed with the HTBI primer set and the Qiagen OneStep RT-PCR kit. Libraries were constructed in a second round of multiplex PCR, after which size selection and purification were carried out. Sequencing of the libraries was done on an Illumina HiSeq2000 using paired-end 100 bp reads. The original pipeline was this. SOAPnuke was used to process the raw data, removing reads that contained adapters or uncalled bases, had a mean Phred below 15, or lacked an exact match to the constant primer or identifier. High-quality paired reads were merged with COPE v1.2.5, and unique nucleotide sequences were defined as clonotypes. Clonotypes were aligned to IMGT TRBV, TRBD and TRBJ reference segments using MiTCR v1.1. Only V-J combinations with frequency above 0.0001, covering approximately 99% of repertoires, were analysed. The TCS score was defined as the ratio of F50 (clonal expansion) to E x V (chaos), calculated using BLOSUM62-based TCRdist between CDR3 peptides within each V-J. Welch's t-statistics and random forest reduced fewer than 550 V-J features to around 14, which were used in a naive Bayes classifier (R e1071). TCRdb reanalyzed the raw reads on its own, using fastp at Q25 for trimming and MiXCR for clone calling, and kept in-frame beta chains. Each record represents a unique CDR3 protein, reported with the most common genes and DNA among its rows. These V and J calls are TCRdb output, not the study's own analysis. In all, the sample holds a few hundred thousand distinct CDR3 sequences, and around 20% of those were seen once. The ten largest clones capture less than 65% of the sample.

The sequenced material came from blood. The clonotype was recovered from a woman aged 45-65 years with Graves' hyperthyroidism. Recombination connected TRBV7-9 to TRBJ1-2; 7 bases in between match TRBD1. The base sequence is TGTGCCAGCACCTGGGGACAGCGAACATATGGCTACACCTTC. It is translated as CASTWGQRTYGYTF.